Listed below are T cell receptor beta chains from one sample, sequenced in a study of blood T cells in healthy people across ages. TCRdb passed the 5' RACE reads through MiXCR, listing each CDR3 protein once. The table lists 1.5 million to 2 million distinct CDR3 sequences, around 48% of them singletons. The sample taken for sequencing was blood. These receptors came from a middle-aged woman in good health. Both conserved end residues are part of each CDR3. A D gene is named only where the DNA matches it firmly. Expanded clones get a size class; other rows say once, few or many, or leave the size out.

cdr3_nt	cdr3_aa	v_call	clone_size	d_call	cdr3_length	j_call
TGTGCCAGCAGCCCTCGGGTGCTTTTGGTGAACACTGAAGCTTTCTTT	CASSPRVLLVNTEAFF	TRBV7-2	.	.	16	TRBJ1-1
TGTGCCAGCAGCCAAGATGTGACTACCTACGAGCAGTACTTC	CASSQDVTTYEQYF	TRBV4-2	.	.	14	TRBJ2-7
TGCAGTGCTAGAGGGGGAAACACAGGGGGCGGGACCCAGTACTTC	CSARGGNTGGGTQYF	TRBV20-1	few	TRBD1	15	TRBJ2-5
TGTGCCAGCAGTGGGGACAGGAACTCTGGGGCCAACGTCCTGACTTTC	CASSGDRNSGANVLTF	TRBV28	.	TRBD1	16	TRBJ2-6
TGCAGTGCTAGAGATCAGACGGCCAAAAACATTCAGTACTTC	CSARDQTAKNIQYF	TRBV20-1	.	.	14	TRBJ2-4
TGCGCCAGCAGCCAAGGCCAGGTGGGTTCACCCCTCCACTTT	CASSQGQVGSPLHF	TRBV4-3	once	.	14	TRBJ1-6
TGTGCCAGCAGCTTGTCAGGGGTTACCTACCAGCAGTACTTC	CASSLSGVTYQQYF	TRBV5-5	once	.	14	TRBJ2-7
TGCAGCGTTGAAATACAGGCACCCTATGGCTACACCTTC	CSVEIQAPYGYTF	TRBV29-1	.	.	13	TRBJ1-2
TGCGCCAGCAGCCAAGCTTCAAGCGGGGGCCCCTACGAGCAGTACTTC	CASSQASSGGPYEQYF	TRBV4-3	.	TRBD2	16	TRBJ2-7
TGCAGCGCCCCGAAAGGCAGCGGGGGAACCTACAATGAGCAGTACTTC	CSAPKGSGGTYNEQYF	TRBV29-1	.	TRBD2	16	TRBJ2-7
TGTGCCAGCAGTCTCCGGGACAGGGGCACCCTCCGATATGGCTACACCTTC	CASSLRDRGTLRYGYTF	TRBV6-2/TRBV6-3	.	TRBD1	17	TRBJ1-2
TGTGCCAGCAGCTCCCGTCAGGTAGCTTACAATGAGCAGTACTTC	CASSSRQVAYNEQYF	TRBV7-3	.	.	15	TRBJ2-7
TGTGCCAGCAGTTCCGGACAGGGGCGGTTTCATGGCTGCACCTTC	CASSSGQGRFHGCTF	TRBV12-3/TRBV12-4	.	TRBD1	15	TRBJ1-2
TGTGCCAGCAGTGACGGACTAGCGGGGGGAACCAAAAACATTCAGTACTTC	CASSDGLAGGTKNIQYF	TRBV25-1	.	TRBD2	17	TRBJ2-4
TGCAGTGCTGTACATATGTCACCCCTCCACTTT	CSAVHMSPLHF	TRBV20-1	.	.	11	TRBJ1-6
TGCGCCAGCAGCTCCGGACTAGCAAGCACAGATACGCAGTATTTT	CASSSGLASTDTQYF	TRBV5-1	many	TRBD2	15	TRBJ2-3
TGTGCCAGCAGCTTAGATGGCGGCCCAGATACGCAGTATTTT	CASSLDGGPDTQYF	TRBV5-1	.	.	14	TRBJ2-3
TGCGCCAGCAGCTTGCCGGACAGGGGTTCCTACGAGCAGTACTTC	CASSLPDRGSYEQYF	TRBV5-1	.	TRBD1	15	TRBJ2-7
TGTGCCAGCAGAAGAACAGGGGAGCGGAACACCATATATTTT	CASRRTGERNTIYF	TRBV27	.	TRBD1	14	TRBJ1-3
TGTGCCAGCAGCCTCATACAGGGGGCGAGTCGCCATGAGCAGTTCTTC	CASSLIQGASRHEQFF	TRBV7-9	.	TRBD1	16	TRBJ2-1
TGTGCCAGCGGACTCTCCAGCGGGAGGGCCTCAGATACGCAGTATTTT	CASGLSSGRASDTQYF	TRBV28	.	TRBD2	16	TRBJ2-3
TGCGCCAGCAGCTTCCTAGCAACCGGGGAGCTGTTTTTT	CASSFLATGELFF	TRBV5-1	.	.	13	TRBJ2-2
TGTGCCAGCAGCATGCCGGGACAGAGCTACGAGCAGTACTTC	CASSMPGQSYEQYF	TRBV5-4	.	TRBD1	14	TRBJ2-7
TGTGCCAGCAGCCCTGGATGGTTGGAGGCTTTCTTT	CASSPGWLEAFF	TRBV14	.	.	12	TRBJ1-1
TGTGCCAGCAGCCAAGGGGATGGAGGGCAGCCAGCTATTCAGCCCCAGCATTTT	CASSQGDGGQPAIQPQHF	TRBV4-2	.	.	18	TRBJ1-5
TGTGCCAGCAGCTACCCGGGACTAGCGGGGGGGACAGAGACCCAGTACTTC	CASSYPGLAGGTETQYF	TRBV7-2	.	TRBD2	17	TRBJ2-5
TGTGCCAGCAGCGCTTATTGGTCGGGACAGAGCAATCAGCCCCAGCATTTT	CASSAYWSGQSNQPQHF	TRBV4-2	.	TRBD1	17	TRBJ1-5
TGCAGTGCTAGATGGGGGTCGCAAGAGACCCAGTACTTC	CSARWGSQETQYF	TRBV20-1	few	.	13	TRBJ2-5
TGCGCCAGCAGCCAAGCAGAGGGGACTAGCGGGGCGGAGAGGGAGCAGTACTTC	CASSQAEGTSGAEREQYF	TRBV4-1	.	TRBD2	18	TRBJ2-7
TGTGCCACCAGTGATTTATTTGGGACAGGGAAATCCCGGTACAGCACAGATACGCAGTATTTT	CATSDLFGTGKSRYSTDTQYF	TRBV24-1	.	TRBD1	21	TRBJ2-3